The clone carrying this T cell receptor beta chain has at least ten counts. What it binds is unknown. The data stem from a study of early T cells in non-severe SARS-CoV-2 infection. Study information: Bulk RNA from unsorted whole blood was sequenced; chains were unpaired. Overall study results and limits: A preference for anti-spike CD8 responses marked VDJdb matching, which missed private and CD4 specificities.

The library protocol tagged individual cDNA molecules with unique molecular identifiers. MiXCR was run by TCRdb on the 5' RACE reads, yielding one entry per CDR3 protein. In the table there are more than 45,000 distinct CDR3 sequences, under 7.5% of which are singletons. Looked up from germline, CDR1 is MNHNS and CDR2 is SASEGT. Trimming removed 2 bases from V and 0 bases from J; junction bases left unmatched: 8. The CDR3 has 17 amino acids. This clonotype was obtained from an adult who was a healthcare worker with PCR-confirmed SARS-CoV-2 infection or an uninfected control (not recorded which). The genes are TRBV6-1 and TRBJ1-1, with TRBD1 identical over 8 bases. Sequencing was performed on whole blood, taken at baseline. Here the CDR3 DNA reads TGTGCCAGCAGTGAATCCGGACAGGGAGTTTTGAACACTGAAGCTTTCTTT. This encodes CASSESGQGVLNTEAFF.